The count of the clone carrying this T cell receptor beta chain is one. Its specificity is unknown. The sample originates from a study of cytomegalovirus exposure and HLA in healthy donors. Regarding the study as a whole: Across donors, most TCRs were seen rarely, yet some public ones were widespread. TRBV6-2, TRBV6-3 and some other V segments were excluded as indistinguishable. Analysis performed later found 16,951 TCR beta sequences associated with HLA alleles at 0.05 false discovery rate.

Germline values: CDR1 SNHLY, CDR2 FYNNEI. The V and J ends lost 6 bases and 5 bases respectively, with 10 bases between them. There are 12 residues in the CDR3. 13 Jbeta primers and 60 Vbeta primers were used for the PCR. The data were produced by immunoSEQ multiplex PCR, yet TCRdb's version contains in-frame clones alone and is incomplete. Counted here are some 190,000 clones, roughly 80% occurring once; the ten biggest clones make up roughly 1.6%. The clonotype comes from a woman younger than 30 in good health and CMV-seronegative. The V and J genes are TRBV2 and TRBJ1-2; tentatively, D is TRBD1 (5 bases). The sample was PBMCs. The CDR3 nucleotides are TGTGCCAGCAGACCTGACAGATATGGCTACACCTTC. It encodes CASRPDRYGYTF. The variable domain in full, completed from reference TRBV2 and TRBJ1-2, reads EPEVTQTPSHQVTQMGQEVILRCVPISNHLYFYWYRQILGQKVEFLVSFYNNEISEKSEIFDDQFSVERPDGSNFTLKIRSTKLEDSAMYFCASRPDRYGYTFGSGTRLTVV.